This entry features one T cell receptor (beta chain) sequence. This clone showed up just once. Its antigen specificity is not known. No per-base quality is available; no much larger clone lies one base away. A distance of 12 bases separates the germline ends of V and J, which lose 7 bases and 2 bases respectively. Taken from the germline V gene, the CDR1 and CDR2 loops are SQVTM and ANQGSEA. Including the terminal cysteine and phenylalanine, the CDR3 comprises 12 residues. This entry keeps only the CDR3 DNA: 36 bases, framed from base 1. The immunoSEQ Assay, a bias-controlled multiplex PCR, was used to amplify TCRbeta CDR3 regions from genomic DNA. In the paper's pipeline: Within the assay, amplification of reference gene primers was used to estimate how many nucleated cells each sample contained. Sequence reads were collapsed and filtered to measure the absolute abundance of every unique TCRbeta CDR3 rearrangement. Productive Simpson clonality was computed per sample as the square root of Simpson's diversity index over productive rearrangements. The table comes from immuneACCESS by way of TCRdb, which keeps in-frame sequences with V and J called. Part of the clones is missing from these tables; in studies checked, under half for an unresolved V gene and the rest for unknown reasons. The D gene and trimming were derived from the DNA, and the V and J assignments and clone size from that table. Across this sample there are around 200,000 clones, with approximately 86% seen only once. The ten largest clonotypes hold about 2.6% of the sample.

The data belong to a study of blood T cell repertoires in COVID-19 (TCRdb year 2020). Concerning the study at large: Samples covering the acute and convalescent phases of COVID-19 were provided by collaborators in the United States, Italy and Spain. The material from the prospective study consisted of cDNA or gDNA derived from T cells, B-cell-depleted T cells, or PBMCs. Deeply sampled blood TCRbeta repertoires from subjects exposed to, actively infected with, or recovered from COVID-19 were included in the dataset. The repertoires were released in a freely available public database intended as a resource for research on the immune response to SARS-CoV-2. The samples were drawn from two sources: the first 160 participants of the ongoing ImmuneRACE study, and 1,254 subjects contributed by 6 global collaborators. A de-identified subject ID, COVID-19 status, age in years and sex were almost always included in the sample metadata. Where available, HLA class I and class II types were taken from metadata supplied by the sample provider and were not determined by assay-based typing. The investigation overall reported the following: The quantity of clinical and demographic metadata differed by source and by participant and was supplied without curation.

Each collaborating institution followed its own protocols to collect whole blood in K2EDTA tubes. For TCRbeta analysis, collaborators shipped samples as frozen whole blood, isolated PBMCs, or DNA extracted from either of those sample types. Here the chain combines TRBV29-1 and TRBJ2-7; matching of 6 bases hints at TRBD1 as the D gene. This clonotype was sampled from a man aged 35 to 55 with active or convalescent COVID-19. What was sequenced was peripheral blood. The nucleotides are TGCAGCGGGGTGACAGGCACCTACGAGCAGTACTTC. Its protein is CSGVTGTYEQYF.